These 6 T cell receptor beta chains share one sample of origin, sequenced in a study of T cell repertoires in cytomegalovirus infection. From the reads, TCRdb called clonotypes with MiXCR, one entry per CDR3 protein. Of roughly 640,000 distinct CDR3 sequences in the sample, 20% to 25% are singletons; the top ten hold 8%. Sequencing was done on a sample of CD8+ T cells from PBMCs. The receptor source for this set is a human donor in good health (CMV status not recorded). Some clones in this sample may be carry-over from other donors' samples.

V usage is TRBV27 and J usage is TRBJ1-2; 8 nucleotides line up with TRBD1. The V gene's germline CDR1 is MNHEY and CDR2 SMNVEV (reference sequence). This CDR3 spans 13 amino acids. V trimming: 8 bases; J trimming: 7 bases; junction bases outside the gene matches: 9. The CDR3 here is CASWTGMLSGYTF. The CDR3 DNA follows: TGTGCCAGCTGGACAGGGATGCTTAGTGGCTACACCTTC.

Comments on this clonotype: Given a much more abundant clone one base away, this may be a read error. The chain recombines TRBV19 with TRBJ1-4; D unresolved. From germline, CDR1 is LNHDA and CDR2 SQIVND (reference sequence). The CDR3 sequence is 15 residues long. Trimming removed 7 bases from V and 6 bases from J, with 18 bases in between. The CDR3 bases are TGTGCCAGTACCGTATCGGGGTGGTACGATGAAAAACTGTTTTTT. Protein product: CASTVSGWYDEKLFF.

The chain combines TRBV4-1 with TRBJ2-1, with 8 bases aligning to TRBD1. V lost 5 bases, J lost 6 bases, and 9 bases stayed unmatched. This CDR3 is 15 amino acids long. Germline values: CDR1 MGHRA, CDR2 YSYEKL. The CDR3 loop is CASSKTPTGANEQFF. The CDR3 DNA sequence: TGCGCCAGCAGCAAAACCCCGACAGGGGCCAATGAGCAGTTCTTC.

This sequence joins TRBV7-9 and TRBJ2-3; the D is unclear. The CDR3 spans 14 residues. V shed 9 bases and J shed 2 bases, with 15 bases lying between them. Germline V gene sequence: CDR1 SEHNR, CDR2 FQNEAQ (reference sequence). The CDR3 loop reads CASSSPVITDTQYF. In DNA form, the CDR3 reads TGTGCCAGTAGCAGCCCCGTCATCACAGATACGCAGTATTTT.

This clonotype was counted at least ten times. V gene TRBV7-6 combines with J gene TRBJ2-7; tentatively, D is TRBD2 (6 bases). Per the germline V gene, CDR1 is SGHVS and CDR2 is FNYEAQ. V was clipped by 10 bases and J by 0 bases, with 13 bases between them. The CDR3 spans 13 residues. This chain's CDR3 is CATAGTASYEQYF. For the CDR3, the DNA is TGTGCCACCGCCGGGACTGCCTCCTACGAGCAGTACTTC.

The chain has TRBV29-1 and TRBJ1-4, with D tentatively TRBD1 (6 bases). V lost 0 bases to trimming and J lost 14 bases, with 10 bases between them. The CDR3 runs to 11 residues. Germline assignment: CDR1 SQVTM and CDR2 ANQGSEA. In DNA form, the CDR3 reads TGCAGCGTTGAAGATCGTCAGGGGCTGTTTTTT. Translating gives CSVEDRQGLFF.